The 20 T cell receptor beta chains listed next were all sequenced from one sample in a study of molecular identifiers for immune sequencing clone quantification. Each CDR3 protein is one row after TCRdb ran MiXCR on the PCR reads. The sample consists of about 640,000 distinct CDR3 sequences, about 20% of them appearing once. The sequenced sample was naive CD8+ T cells from blood, with Jurkat cell RNA spiked in. The subset is: FACS-sorted CD8+CD4-CCR7+CD45RA+ naive T cells. Receptors originate from a human donor in good health. Some libraries in this study had Jurkat cell RNA spiked in.

This clonotype has a count of ten or more. J is TRBJ2-7 and V is TRBV4-2; no definite D call. CDR1 is LGHNA and CDR2 is YNFKEQ in the germline V gene. V gave up 0 bases and J gave up 7 bases, with 13 bases separating them. This CDR3 has 14 amino acids. This CDR3 reads CASSQDRAPQEQYF. The CDR3 nucleotides read TGTGCCAGCAGCCAAGATCGTGCTCCCCAGGAGCAGTACTTC.

In regard to this clonotype: One end of the junction is discordant with germline, which a read error may explain. The chain links TRBV29-1 to TRBJ2-3; 9 bases match TRBD2. Per germline, CDR1 SQVTM and CDR2 ANQGSEA. This CDR3 spans 14 amino acids. The CDR3 DNA is TGCAGCGTTGATCCTAGCGGGACCACAGATACGCAGTGTTTT. Translating it yields CSVDPSGTTDTQCF.

In its sample, this clonotype was seen many times. This chain joins TRBV6-5 and TRBJ2-1; possible D gene TRBD1, 5 bases. There are 14 residues in the CDR3. Germline V gene data show CDR1 as MNHEY and CDR2 as SVGAGI. Trimming shortened V by 7 bases and J by 10 bases, and 20 bases separated the two germline ends. The CDR3 reads CASTLGHPTDEQFF. CDR3 nucleotide sequence: TGTGCCAGCACCCTCGGACACCCCACCGACGAGCAGTTCTTC.

This clonotype has only a few counts. This sequence joins TRBV20-1 and TRBJ1-5; 10 nucleotides align to TRBD1. Trimming took 3 bases from V and 4 from J; bases not matched to a gene: 9. The CDR3 loop spans 16 amino acids. Germline V lookup: CDR1 DFQATT, CDR2 SNEGSKA (reference sequence). CDR3 bases: TGCAGTGCTAGGGGGGTCGGACAGGGGGTGAATCAGCCCCAGCATTTT. Its translation: CSARGVGQGVNQPQHF.

In this sample, this clonotype turned up many times. The V call is TRBV7-3, the J call TRBJ1-1; tentative D call: TRBD1 (6 bases). The CDR3 length is 15 residues. V lost 0 bases to trimming and J lost 7 bases, with 15 bases between them. Germline V CDR1 and CDR2: SGHTA, FQGTGA. DNA of the CDR3: TGTGCCAGCAGCTTAACGGCCGGGGGCTTGGGTGAAGCTTTCTTT. Its translation is CASSLTAGGLGEAFF.

This clonotype was picked up many times. V gene TRBV13 combines with J gene TRBJ2-3, with 9 bases aligning to TRBD2. V trimming: 4 bases; J trimming: 4 bases; junction bases outside the gene matches: 9. Germline V gene lookup returns CDR1 PRHDT and CDR2 FYEKMQ (reference sequence). The CDR3 runs to 16 residues. CDR3 coding DNA: TGTGCCAGCAGCTCCCTCTCGGGCGGGGGGGCAGATACGCAGTATTTT. It is translated as CASSSLSGGGADTQYF.

In its sample, this clonotype was seen a few times. This sequence joins TRBV4-1 and TRBJ1-2; D not resolved. The CDR3 covers 16 residues. Between the trimmed V and J ends, which lost 6 bases and 0 bases, there was a span of 17 bases. Germline CDR1 is MGHRA and CDR2 is YSYEKL. CDR3 in DNA: TGCGCCAGCAGTCGTCTTGCACAGCAGTCTAACTATGGCTACACCTTC. Protein product: CASSRLAQQSNYGYTF.

This clonotype was seen many times. The chain is built from TRBV6-2 or TRBV6-3 and TRBJ1-2; TRBD1 aligns across 10 bases. The germline gives CDR1 MNHEY, CDR2 SVGEGT. The CDR3 totals 15 residues. The J segment lost 4 bases and the V segment lost 4 bases, leaving 6 bases of the junction unmatched. The CDR3 bases are TGTGCCAGCAGTTGGACAGGGGGGACTTCCTATGGCTACACCTTC. This codes for CASSWTGGTSYGYTF.

At least ten counts were recorded for this clonotype. V is TRBV14 and J is TRBJ2-3; no clear D. The CDR3 extends over 14 amino acids. Between the trimmed V and J ends, which lost 2 bases and 0 bases, there was a span of 6 bases. Per germline, CDR1 SGHDN and CDR2 FVKESK. The CDR3 spells CASSQTPSTDTQYF. DNA of the CDR3: TGTGCCAGCAGCCAAACCCCCAGCACAGATACGCAGTATTTT.

The CDR3 DNA follows: TGTGCCAGCAGTGGACTAGAAACGGGCGCTAGGAACTACGAGCAGTACTTC. It translates to CASSGLETGARNYEQYF. The gene calls are TRBV7-9 and TRBJ2-7, with 7 bases aligning to TRBD2. There are 17 residues in the CDR3. V lost 6 bases to trimming and J lost 3 bases; unmatched junction nucleotides: 17. Germline-derived CDR1 and CDR2 are SEHNR and FQNEAQ (reference sequence).

This clonotype was seen at least ten times. The V gene is TRBV20-1, the J gene TRBJ2-7; the D is unclear. V dropped 0 bases and J dropped 3 bases, with 15 bases sitting between them. The germline CDR1 and CDR2 sequences are DFQATT and SNEGSKA (reference sequence). The CDR3 consists of 15 residues. The CDR3 DNA sequence: TGCAGTGCTAGAGATTCGCAGACGGCCCTCTACGAGCAGTACTTC. Translating gives CSARDSQTALYEQYF.

This clonotype was seen more than once but under ten times. The CDR3 coding sequence is TGTGCCAGCAGCTTTGAACGGCCGTACGAGCAGTACTTC. It specifies CASSFERPYEQYF. This chain joins TRBV7-6 and TRBJ2-7, with no clear D. This CDR3 has 13 residues. The germline CDR1 and CDR2 sequences are SGHVS and FNYEAQ. Trimming removed 3 bases at V and 4 bases at J, with 10 bases between.

As concerns this clonotype: A single base separates this from a much larger clone, so it may be a read error. V gene TRBV23-1 combines with J gene TRBJ1-1, with TRBD1 as a possible D gene (5 bases). TRBV23-1 is labeled an ORF, and its function is uncertain. V was trimmed by 9 bases and J by 4 bases, leaving 18 bases between them. The length of the CDR3 is 14 residues. The CDR3 loop is CASPRGSVSTEAFF. The DNA of the CDR3 is TGCGCCAGTCCCCGGGGGTCCGTGAGCACTGAAGCTTTCTTT.

Many counts were recorded for this clonotype. The chain recombines TRBV29-1 with TRBJ1-1, with D perhaps TRBD1 (5 bases). The CDR3 extends over 11 amino acids. CDR1 is SQVTM, CDR2 ANQGSEA, per germline. The V end was cut by 4 bases, the J end by 7 bases, with 10 bases between. As DNA, the CDR3 is TGCAGCGTTGGGGGGGGAGGTGAAGCTTTCTTT. Its protein is CSVGGGGEAFF.

This chain connects TRBV5-5 to TRBJ2-7, with a weak D call TRBD1 (6 bases). The CDR3 consists of 16 residues. V was cut by 3 bases and J by 0 bases, with 16 bases left in between. From germline, CDR1 is SGHKS and CDR2 YYEKEE (reference sequence). The CDR3 reads CASSWRTARNSYEQYF. The CDR3 DNA sequence: TGTGCCAGCAGCTGGAGGACAGCCAGAAACTCCTACGAGCAGTACTTC.

This clonotype has ten or more counts. J is TRBJ1-4 and V is TRBV7-9, with unresolved D. V was shortened by 4 bases and J by 6 bases, with 9 bases between the two germline ends. The CDR3 has 13 amino acids. CDR1 is SEHNR, CDR2 FQNEAQ, per germline (reference sequence). The CDR3 nucleotides are TGTGCCAGCAGCTCGGAGGGTTATGAAAAACTGTTTTTT. Protein product: CASSSEGYEKLFF.

Only a few counts were recorded for this clonotype. J is TRBJ2-5 and V is TRBV19; 8 bases are shared with TRBD1. J was trimmed by 2 bases and V by 6 bases; bases with no gene match: 8. Germline loops: CDR1 LNHDA, CDR2 SQIVND (reference sequence). The CDR3 length is 15 residues. DNA of the CDR3: TGTGCCAGTAGCTCGGACAGGGACCCTCAAGAGACCCAGTACTTC. It translates to CASSSDRDPQETQYF.

There are many counts of this clonotype. The V and J genes are TRBV19 and TRBJ2-1; D uncertain. Germline CDR1 and CDR2: LNHDA and SQIVND (reference sequence). V shed 2 bases and J shed 8 bases, with 19 bases lying between them. The CDR3 length is 16 residues. The CDR3: CASSISSRSPWDEQFF. In DNA form, the CDR3 reads TGTGCCAGTAGTATATCCTCCAGGTCCCCCTGGGATGAGCAGTTCTTC.

To note about this clonotype: This may be a read error, as it is one base from a much larger clone. The chain's CDR3 is CAGSPALQATYEQYF. The CDR3 DNA reads TGTGCCGGCAGTCCCGCGTTACAGGCCACCTACGAGCAGTACTTC. The rearrangement joins TRBV7-9 to TRBJ2-7; maybe TRBD1 (5 bases). The CDR3 sequence is 15 residues long. Germline loops: CDR1 SEHNR, CDR2 FQNEAQ (reference sequence).

This clonotype was counted ten times or more. This sequence joins TRBV7-3 and TRBJ2-2; 9 nucleotides align to TRBD2. The CDR3 length is 15 residues. J gave up 4 bases and V 4 bases, and 4 bases lay outside the gene matches. Looked up from germline, CDR1 is SGHTA and CDR2 is FQGTGA. Here the CDR3 reads CASSWGLASTGELFF. The CDR3 nucleotides read TGTGCCAGCAGCTGGGGACTAGCTTCCACCGGGGAGCTGTTTTTT.